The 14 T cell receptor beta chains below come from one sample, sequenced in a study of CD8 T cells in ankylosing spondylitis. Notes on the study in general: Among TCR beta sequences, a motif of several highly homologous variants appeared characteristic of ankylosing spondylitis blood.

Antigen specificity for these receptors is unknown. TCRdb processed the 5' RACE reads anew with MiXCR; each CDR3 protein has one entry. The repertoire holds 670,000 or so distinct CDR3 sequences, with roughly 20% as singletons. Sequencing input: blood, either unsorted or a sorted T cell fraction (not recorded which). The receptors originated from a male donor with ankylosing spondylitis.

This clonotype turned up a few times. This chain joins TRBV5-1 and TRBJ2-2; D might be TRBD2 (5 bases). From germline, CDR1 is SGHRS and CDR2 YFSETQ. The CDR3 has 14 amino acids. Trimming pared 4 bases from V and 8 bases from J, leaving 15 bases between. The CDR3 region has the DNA TGCGCCAGCAGCCCCACCGCGGGTCCAGGGGAGCTGTTTTTT. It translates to CASSPTAGPGELFF.

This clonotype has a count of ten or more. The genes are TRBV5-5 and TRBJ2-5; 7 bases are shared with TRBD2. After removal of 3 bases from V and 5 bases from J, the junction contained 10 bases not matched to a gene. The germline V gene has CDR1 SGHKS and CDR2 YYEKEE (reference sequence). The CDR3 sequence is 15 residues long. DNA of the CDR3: TGTGCCAGCAGCTCGAAGCGGGGCCCCGTGGAGACCCAGTACTTC. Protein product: CASSSKRGPVETQYF.

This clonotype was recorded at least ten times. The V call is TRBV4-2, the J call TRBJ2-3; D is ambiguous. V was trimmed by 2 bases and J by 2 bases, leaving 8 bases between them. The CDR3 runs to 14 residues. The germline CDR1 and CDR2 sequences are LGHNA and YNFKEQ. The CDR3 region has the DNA TGTGCCAGCAGCCAAAGTGCGATCACAGATACGCAGTATTTT. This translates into CASSQSAITDTQYF.

The CDR3 DNA reads TGTGCTAGTGGTCTCCCCTGGACGGACAACACTGAAGCTTTCTTT. It encodes CASGLPWTDNTEAFF. V and J are TRBV12-5 and TRBJ1-1; no reliable D call. Trimming shortened V by 5 bases and J by 2 bases, and 15 bases separated the two germline ends. CDR3 length: 15 residues. Germline lookup yields CDR1 LGHNT and CDR2 FRNRAP.

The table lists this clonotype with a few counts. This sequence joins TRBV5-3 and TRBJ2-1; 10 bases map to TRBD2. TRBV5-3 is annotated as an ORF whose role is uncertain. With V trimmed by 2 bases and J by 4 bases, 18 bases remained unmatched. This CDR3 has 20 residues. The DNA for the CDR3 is TGTGCCAGAAGCTTTGGTCTAGCGGGAGTGGTGCCTCTCGTTTACAATGAGCAGTTCTTC. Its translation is CARSFGLAGVVPLVYNEQFF.

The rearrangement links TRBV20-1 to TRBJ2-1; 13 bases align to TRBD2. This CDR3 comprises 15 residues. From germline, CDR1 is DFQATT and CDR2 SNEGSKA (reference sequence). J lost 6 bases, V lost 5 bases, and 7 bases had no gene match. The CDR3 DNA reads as TGCAGTGCTGCCGGACTAGCGGGAGTCCTCAATGAGCAGTTCTTC. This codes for CSAAGLAGVLNEQFF.

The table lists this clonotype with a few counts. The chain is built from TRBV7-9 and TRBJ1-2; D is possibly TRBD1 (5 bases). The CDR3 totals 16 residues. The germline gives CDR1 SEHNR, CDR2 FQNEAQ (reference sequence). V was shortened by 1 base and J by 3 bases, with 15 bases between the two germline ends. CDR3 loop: CASSLEAGGRDYGYTF. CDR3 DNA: TGTGCCAGCAGCTTAGAGGCGGGGGGGAGGGACTATGGCTACACCTTC.

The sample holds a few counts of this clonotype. As DNA, the CDR3 is TGTGCCAGCAGTGACGGCGGGGTGAACACCGGGGAGCTGTTTTTT. It is translated as CASSDGGVNTGELFF. V usage is TRBV2 and J usage is TRBJ2-2, with D maybe TRBD2 (6 bases). The germline V and J ends were trimmed by 3 bases and 1 base, with 9 bases remaining between them. The CDR3 loop spans 15 amino acids. The V gene's germline CDR1 is SNHLY and CDR2 FYNNEI.

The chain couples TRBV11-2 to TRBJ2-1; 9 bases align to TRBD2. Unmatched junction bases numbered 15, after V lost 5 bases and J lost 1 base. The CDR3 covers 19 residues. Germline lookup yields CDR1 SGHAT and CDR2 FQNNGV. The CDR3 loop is CASSNQLAGGVGSYNEQFF. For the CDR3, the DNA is TGTGCCAGCAGCAACCAACTAGCGGGTGGGGTCGGGTCCTACAATGAGCAGTTCTTC. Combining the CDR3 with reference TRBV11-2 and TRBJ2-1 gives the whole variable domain EAGVAQSPRYKIIEKRQSVAFWCNPISGHATLYWYQQILGQGPKLLIQFQNNGVVDDSQLPKDRFSAERLKGVDSTLKIQPAKLEDSAVYLCASSNQLAGGVGSYNEQFFGPGTRLTVL.

The CDR3 here is CAISESISGRDQPQHF. DNA of the CDR3: TGTGCCATCAGTGAGTCGATATCAGGGCGGGATCAGCCCCAGCATTTT. The chain links TRBV10-3 to TRBJ1-5; possible D gene TRBD1, 5 bases. CDR1 and CDR2 from the germline V gene are ENHRY and SYGVKD. The CDR3 totals 16 residues. V was trimmed by 0 bases and J by 5 bases, leaving 14 bases between them.

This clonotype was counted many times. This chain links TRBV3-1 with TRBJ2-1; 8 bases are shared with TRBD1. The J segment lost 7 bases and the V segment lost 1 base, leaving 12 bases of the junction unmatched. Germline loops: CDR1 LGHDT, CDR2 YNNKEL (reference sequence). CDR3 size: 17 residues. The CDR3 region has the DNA TGTGCCAGCAGCCAAGGGCGGGACCAGGGGGCCTGGAATGAGCAGTTCTTC. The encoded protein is CASSQGRDQGAWNEQFF.

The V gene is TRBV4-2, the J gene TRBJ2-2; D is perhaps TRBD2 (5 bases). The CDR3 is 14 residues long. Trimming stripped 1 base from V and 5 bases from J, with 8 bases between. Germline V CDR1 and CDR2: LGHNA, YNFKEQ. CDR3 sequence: CASSQVEVTGELFF. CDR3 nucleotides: TGTGCCAGCAGCCAAGTGGAGGTTACCGGGGAGCTGTTTTTT.

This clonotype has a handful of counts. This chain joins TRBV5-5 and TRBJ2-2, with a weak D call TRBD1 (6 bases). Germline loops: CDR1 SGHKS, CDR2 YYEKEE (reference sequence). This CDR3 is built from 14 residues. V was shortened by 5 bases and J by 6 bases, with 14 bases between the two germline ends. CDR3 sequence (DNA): TGTGCCAGCAGGGCAGAGCCAGGGGCCGGGGAGCTGTTTTTT. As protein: CASRAEPGAGELFF.

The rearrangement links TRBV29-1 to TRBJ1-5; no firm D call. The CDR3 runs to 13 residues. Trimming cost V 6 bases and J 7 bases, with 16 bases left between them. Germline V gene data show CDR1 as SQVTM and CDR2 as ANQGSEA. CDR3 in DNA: TGCAGCGTGTCTTTTGTGGGAGACCAGCCCCAGCATTTT. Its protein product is CSVSFVGDQPQHF.